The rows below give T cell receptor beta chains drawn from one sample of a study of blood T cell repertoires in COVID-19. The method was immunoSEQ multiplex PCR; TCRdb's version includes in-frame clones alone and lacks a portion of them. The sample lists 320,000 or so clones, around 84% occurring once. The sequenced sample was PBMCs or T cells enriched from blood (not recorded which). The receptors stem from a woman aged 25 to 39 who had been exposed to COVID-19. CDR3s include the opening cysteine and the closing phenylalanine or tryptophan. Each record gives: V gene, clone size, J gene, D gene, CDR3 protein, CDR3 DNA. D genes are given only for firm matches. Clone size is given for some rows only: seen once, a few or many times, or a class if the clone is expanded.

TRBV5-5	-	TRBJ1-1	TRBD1	CASSYFSTGQLNTEAFF	TGTGCCAGCAGCTATTTCTCTACGGGACAGCTGAACACTGAAGCTTTCTTT
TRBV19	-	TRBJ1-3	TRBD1	CASSSGTASGNTIYF	TGTGCCAGTAGTAGCGGGACAGCCTCTGGAAACACCATATATTTT
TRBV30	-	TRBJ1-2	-	CAWSSQGRDYYGYTF	TGTGCCTGGAGTAGCCAGGGTAGAGACTACTATGGCTACACCTTC
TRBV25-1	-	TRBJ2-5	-	CASSERTLTGRKETQYF	TGTGCCAGCAGTGAAAGAACTCTTACAGGGCGGAAAGAGACCCAGTACTTC
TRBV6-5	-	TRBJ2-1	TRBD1	CASRVGQGTYNEQFF	TGTGCCAGCAGGGTCGGACAGGGGACATACAATGAGCAGTTCTTC
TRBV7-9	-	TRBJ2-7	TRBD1	CASSSGTGWYEQYF	TGTGCCAGCAGCTCCGGGACAGGGTGGTACGAGCAGTACTTC
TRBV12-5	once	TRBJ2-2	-	CASGLVQNTGELFF	TGTGCTAGTGGTTTGGTACAGAACACCGGGGAGCTGTTTTTT
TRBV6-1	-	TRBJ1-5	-	CASSEGGHRQPQHF	TGTGCCAGCAGTGAAGGGGGACACCGGCAGCCCCAGCATTTT
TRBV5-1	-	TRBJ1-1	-	CASSSDRPMNTEAFF	TGCGCCAGCAGCTCCGACAGGCCGATGAACACTGAAGCTTTCTTT
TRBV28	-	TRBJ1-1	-	CASSSRGWTEAFF	TGTGCCAGCAGCTCCAGGGGATGGACTGAAGCTTTCTTT
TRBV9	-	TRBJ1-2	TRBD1	CASSASTGTGGADYGYTF	TGTGCCAGCAGCGCCTCCACCGGGACAGGGGGCGCAGACTATGGCTACACCTTC
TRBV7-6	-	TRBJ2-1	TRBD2	CASSLAPSGASYNEQFF	TGTGCCAGCAGCTTAGCTCCTAGCGGGGCATCCTACAATGAGCAGTTCTTC
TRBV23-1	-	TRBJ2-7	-	CASSQSRGGYEQYF	TGCGCCAGCAGTCAATCAAGGGGTGGGTACGAGCAGTACTTC
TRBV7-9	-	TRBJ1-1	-	CASSFWRDGWSDTEAFF	TGTGCCAGCAGCTTTTGGAGAGATGGGTGGTCGGACACTGAAGCTTTCTTT
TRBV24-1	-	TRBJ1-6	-	CATSRGLGSPLHF	TGTGCCACCAGCAGGGGATTGGGTTCACCCCTCCACTTT
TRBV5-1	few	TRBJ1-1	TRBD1	CASSFQGQGGTEAFF	TGCGCCAGCAGCTTCCAAGGACAGGGGGGCACTGAAGCTTTCTTT
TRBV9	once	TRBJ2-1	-	CASSVGAYNEQFF	TGTGCCAGCAGCGTGGGAGCCTACAATGAGCAGTTCTTC